Listed here are 28 T cell receptor beta chains from one sample, sequenced in a study of T cells in Graves' hyperthyroidism and ophthalmopathy. The TCR beta CDR3 regions underwent amplification using RNA transcripts as the source. The HTBI set primed first-round TCR CDR3 RT-PCR. One entry per CDR3 protein, called by TCRdb with MiXCR from the multiplex PCR reads. Seen here are about 260,000 distinct CDR3 sequences, approximately 23% observed once, and the top ten hold about 60%. Input material: blood. The receptors were sampled from a man between 25 and 39 years old with Graves' ophthalmopathy.

This clonotype was detected a few times. The CDR3: CASRLASGRTGRTDTQYF. Here the CDR3 DNA reads TGTGCCAGCAGGTTGGCTAGCGGGAGAACAGGGCGGACAGATACGCAGTATTTT. The chain combines TRBV6-1 with TRBJ2-3; TRBD2 matches 10 bases. With V trimmed by 6 bases and J by 3 bases, 15 bases remained unmatched. The germline V gene has CDR1 MNHNS and CDR2 SASEGT. The CDR3 spans 18 residues.

Ten or more counts support this clonotype. DNA for the CDR3: TGTGCCAGCAGCCAAGGGGACGGAGGTTCACCCCTCCACTTT. It is translated as CASSQGDGGSPLHF. The gene calls are TRBV3-1 and TRBJ1-6, with D possibly TRBD1 on 5 matching bases. Germline V gene sequence: CDR1 LGHDT, CDR2 YNNKEL (reference sequence). This CDR3 has 14 amino acids. Deletions cut 1 base from V and 9 bases from J, with 10 bases between.

V gene TRBV6-5 combines with J gene TRBJ2-5; possible D gene TRBD2, 6 bases. Germline CDR1 and CDR2: MNHEY and SVGAGI. Trimming shortened V by 3 bases and J by 2 bases, and 7 bases separated the two germline ends. The CDR3 sequence is 13 residues long. For the CDR3, the DNA is TGTGCCAGCAGTTATGGGGGGCAAGAGACCCAGTACTTC. Translating gives CASSYGGQETQYF.

The gene calls are TRBV6-2 or TRBV6-3 and TRBJ2-5; D is undetermined. V was trimmed by 4 bases and J by 10 bases, leaving 16 bases between them. CDR3 length: 13 residues. Germline CDR1 reads MNHEY; CDR2 reads SVGEGT. This CDR3 reads CASSLGSLDLQYF. CDR3 nucleotides: TGTGCCAGCAGTTTAGGGTCCCTAGACCTCCAGTACTTC.

The chain employs TRBV2 and TRBJ1-2; perhaps TRBD1 as D (6 bases). The CDR3 consists of 15 residues. Trimming stripped 3 bases from V and 0 bases from J, with 11 bases between. The germline V gene encodes CDR1 SNHLY and CDR2 FYNNEI. CDR3 amino acids: CASSDQRTANYGYTF. The CDR3 nucleotides read TGTGCCAGCAGTGACCAACGGACAGCTAACTATGGCTACACCTTC.

The rearrangement links TRBV6-2 or TRBV6-3 to TRBJ1-4; D is unclear. The germline gives CDR1 MNHEY, CDR2 SVGEGT. The CDR3 is made up of 15 amino acids. Trimming removed 0 bases from V and 0 bases from J, with 5 bases in between. Here the CDR3 DNA reads TGTGCCAGCAGTTACTCGAAGTCAACTAATGAAAAACTGTTTTTT. As protein: CASSYSKSTNEKLFF.

Ten or more counts support this clonotype. This chain's CDR3 is CASRRGDRGNQPQHF. CDR3 nucleotides: TGTGCCAGCCGGCGTGGGGACAGGGGCAATCAGCCCCAGCATTTT. The chain has TRBV27 and TRBJ1-5, with 9 bases that match TRBD1. The CDR3 extends over 15 amino acids. V dropped 8 bases and J dropped 2; count of bases not matched to a gene: 7. The germline gives CDR1 MNHEY, CDR2 SMNVEV (reference sequence).

This sequence joins TRBV3-1 and TRBJ2-3, with TRBD1 matching over 7 bases. Trimming at V came to 1 base and at J to 2 bases, leaving 12 bases not matched to a gene. The germline V gene has CDR1 LGHDT and CDR2 YNNKEL (reference sequence). The CDR3 consists of 18 residues. CDR3 sequence reads: CASSQVPTGMRITDTQYF. In DNA, the CDR3 is TGTGCCAGCAGCCAAGTACCGACAGGGATGCGAATCACAGATACGCAGTATTTT.

This clonotype has just a few counts. The J gene is TRBJ2-2, the V gene TRBV24-1; TRBD1 might be the D (6 bases). The CDR3 is 15 residues long. The germline CDR1 and CDR2 sequences are KGHDR and SFDVKD. Trimming removed 5 bases at V and 5 bases at J, with 14 bases between. CDR3 DNA sequence: TGTGCCACCAGTGCCACGTCGACAGGAACCGGGGAGCTGTTTTTT. Translated: CATSATSTGTGELFF.

In its sample, this clonotype was seen many times. The chain carries TRBV2 and TRBJ2-3; 7 bases are a match to TRBD1. The CDR3 extends over 13 amino acids. CDR1 and CDR2 from the germline V gene are SNHLY and FYNNEI. Losses at the gene ends were 6 bases for V and 6 bases for J; bases not matched to a gene: 6. CDR3 loop: CASSLTGEDTQYF. DNA for the CDR3: TGTGCCAGCAGCTTAACAGGGGAGGATACGCAGTATTTT.

The genes are TRBV28 and TRBJ2-2, with 11 bases matching TRBD2. The end of the DNA aligns better with TRBJ2-3, so the J call may be wrong. This CDR3 is 14 amino acids long. CDR1 MDHEN and CDR2 SYDVKM come from the germline V gene. In nucleotides, the CDR3 is TGTGCCAGCAGTTTATTTGGTAGCGGGAGGGAGCAGTATTTT. Translation: CASSLFGSGREQYF.

V and J are TRBV20-1 and TRBJ1-1, with TRBD1 matching over 8 bases. CDR1 and CDR2 (germline): DFQATT, SNEGSKA (reference sequence). V lost 6 bases and J lost 0; bases outside the gene matches: 6. This CDR3 spans 14 amino acids. CDR3 nucleotide sequence: TGCAGTGCCGCGACAGGGGATCTGAACACTGAAGCTTTCTTT. Residues: CSAATGDLNTEAFF.

The V gene is TRBV6-1, the J gene TRBJ2-2; the match to TRBD1 covers 7 bases. The trim removed 6 bases at V and 0 bases at J, leaving 4 bases unmatched. The CDR3 is 15 residues long. Germline CDR1 reads MNHNS; CDR2 reads SASEGT. CDR3 sequence reads: CASRSGTANTGELFF. The CDR3 DNA reads TGTGCCAGCAGATCAGGGACAGCGAACACCGGGGAGCTGTTTTTT.

There are many counts of this clonotype. The chain has TRBV11-2 and TRBJ1-4, with D unresolved. The V and J ends lost 0 bases and 5 bases respectively, with 7 bases between them. The germline CDR1 and CDR2 sequences are SGHAT and FQNNGV. This CDR3 is 14 amino acids long. The CDR3 nucleotides are TGTGCCAGCAGCTTAGACGTCCTCAATGAAAAACTGTTTTTT. Protein: CASSLDVLNEKLFF. Complete variable domain (other parts from reference TRBV11-2 and TRBJ1-4): EAGVAQSPRYKIIEKRQSVAFWCNPISGHATLYWYQQILGQGPKLLIQFQNNGVVDDSQLPKDRFSAERLKGVDSTLKIQPAKLEDSAVYLCASSLDVLNEKLFFGSGTQLSVL.

This clonotype came up a few times. The chain uses TRBV7-3 and TRBJ2-1, with TRBD2 identical over 8 bases. The ends lost 5 bases at V and 6 bases at J; junction bases unmatched: 9. CDR1 SGHTA and CDR2 FQGTGA come from the germline V gene. The CDR3 runs to 15 residues. The chain's CDR3 is CASSPGGVDRNEQFF. DNA of the CDR3: TGTGCCAGCAGCCCGGGGGGGGTGGACCGCAATGAGCAGTTCTTC.

The chain couples TRBV24-1 to TRBJ2-1, with D perhaps matching TRBD2 (6 bases). Germline CDR1 is KGHDR and CDR2 is SFDVKD. V lost 3 bases to trimming and J lost 8 bases, with 10 bases between them. This CDR3 spans 13 amino acids. The DNA for the CDR3 is TGTGCCACCAGTGATACGGGAGTAGATGAGCAGTTCTTC. As protein: CATSDTGVDEQFF.

Comments on this clonotype: One junction end does not reproduce the germline sequence, and a read error may be involved. This chain connects TRBV27 to TRBJ2-1, with TRBD1 identical over 11 bases. CDR1 is MNHEY, CDR2 SMNVEV, per germline (reference sequence). The length of the CDR3 is 17 residues. DNA for the CDR3: TGTGCCAGCAGTTCCCTGGACAGGGGGCTATCCTACAATGGGCAGTTCTTC. Translating gives CASSSLDRGLSYNGQFF.

The chain has TRBV5-6 and TRBJ2-3; 16 positions match TRBD2. The J segment lost 5 bases and the V segment lost 0 bases, leaving 3 bases of the junction unmatched. The CDR3 totals 17 residues. The germline V gene has CDR1 SGHDT and CDR2 YYEEEE. The CDR3 reads CASSLVGLAGGRDTQYF. The CDR3 bases are TGTGCCAGCAGCTTGGTGGGACTAGCGGGAGGGCGAGATACGCAGTATTTT.

The rearrangement uses TRBV27 and TRBJ1-2; D not certain. Trimming took 6 bases from V and 4 from J, leaving 12 bases between them. The V gene's germline CDR1 is MNHEY and CDR2 SMNVEV (reference sequence). This CDR3 is built from 13 residues. The DNA of the CDR3 is TGTGCCAGCAGGTCGCGGGAGGGCTATGGCTACACCTTC. The encoded protein is CASRSREGYGYTF.

This clonotype came up many times. The chain couples TRBV27 to TRBJ1-4; D remains ambiguous. Germline lookup yields CDR1 MNHEY and CDR2 SMNVEV (reference sequence). The CDR3 has 13 residues. Trimming removed 6 bases from V and 0 bases from J, with 5 bases in between. In nucleotides, the CDR3 is TGTGCCAGCAGGGCAGCAACTAATGAAAAACTGTTTTTT. As protein: CASRAATNEKLFF.

This clonotype was seen ten or more times. The rearrangement links TRBV20-1 to TRBJ2-5; D is possibly TRBD2 (5 bases). CDR1 and CDR2 from the germline V gene are DFQATT and SNEGSKA (reference sequence). The CDR3 has 14 residues. Trimming took off 2 bases at V and 1 base at J, with 11 bases between the two ends. This CDR3 is CSARMDSFQETQYF. Written as DNA, the CDR3 is TGCAGTGCTAGAATGGACTCGTTCCAAGAGACCCAGTACTTC.

V and J are TRBV7-9 and TRBJ2-1; 10 bases match TRBD2. Germline assignment: CDR1 SEHNR and CDR2 FQNEAQ (reference sequence). J was trimmed by 9 bases and V by 5 bases; bases with no gene match: 28. The CDR3 length is 21 residues. CDR3 DNA sequence: TGTGCCAGCAGCCCCAAACCCCGGACAGGGAAGGAACTAGCGGGATACTCTGAGCAGTTCTTC. Its protein product is CASSPKPRTGKELAGYSEQFF.

This clonotype was counted many times. The J gene is TRBJ2-7, the V gene TRBV12-3 or TRBV12-4; 7 bases fit TRBD1. The J segment lost 4 bases and the V segment lost 6 bases, leaving 9 bases of the junction unmatched. The CDR3 is made up of 14 amino acids. The CDR3 bases are TGTGCCAGCAGACCAAAACAGGGGCAGTACGAGCAGTACTTC. Its protein is CASRPKQGQYEQYF.

This clonotype was seen a few times. This chain joins TRBV6-1 and TRBJ2-1; 8 bases align to TRBD1. The germline V gene has CDR1 MNHNS and CDR2 SASEGT. The junction had 5 bases not matched to a gene; V was cut back by 11 bases and J by 5 bases. The CDR3 is made up of 12 amino acids. The CDR3 here is CASRTGNNEQFF. The DNA for the CDR3 is TGTGCCTCCCGGACAGGGAACAATGAGCAGTTCTTC.

This clonotype was seen more than once but under ten times. The genes are TRBV20-1 and TRBJ2-3; 11 bases line up with TRBD2. Germline V gives CDR1 DFQATT, CDR2 SNEGSKA (reference sequence). This CDR3 region has 16 residues. Trimming at V came to 3 bases and at J to 1 base, leaving 6 bases not matched to a gene. The DNA for the CDR3 is TGCAGTGCTAGCGTTAGCGGGAGGGCCCGCACAGATACGCAGTATTTT. Translated, it gives CSASVSGRARTDTQYF.

The chain employs TRBV5-6 and TRBJ2-4; 13 bases map to TRBD2. This CDR3 has 17 residues. After removal of 2 bases from V and 3 bases from J, the junction contained 5 bases not matched to a gene. Germline loops: CDR1 SGHDT, CDR2 YYEEEE. The CDR3 DNA reads TGTGCCAGCAGCTTCCGGACTAGCGGGAGCGGCAAAAACATTCAGTACTTC. It specifies CASSFRTSGSGKNIQYF.

This clonotype was found many times. V gene TRBV28 combines with J gene TRBJ1-2; no clear D gene. This CDR3 is built from 10 residues. Germline values: CDR1 MDHEN, CDR2 SYDVKM. V was cut by 8 bases and J by 8 bases, with 9 bases left in between. The CDR3 region has the DNA TGTGCCAGCCTGTCGGGGGGCTACACCTTC. It yields the protein CASLSGGYTF.

The chain recombines TRBV3-1 with TRBJ1-2, with TRBD1 as a possible D gene (5 bases). The CDR3 is 15 residues long. The V end lost 1 base, the J end lost 8 bases, and 17 bases lay between the germline ends. The germline V gene encodes CDR1 LGHDT and CDR2 YNNKEL (reference sequence). The CDR3 DNA is TGTGCCAGCAGCCAAGGGACAACCAGCCTGGGGGGCTACACCTTC. Translated: CASSQGTTSLGGYTF.